The 12 T cell receptor beta chains below were found in one sample sequenced in a study of blood T cell repertoires in COVID-19. The table came from immunoSEQ multiplex PCR; TCRdb's copy has only in-frame clones and leaves some out. This table holds around 65,000 clones, less than 85% found once. Sequenced: peripheral blood. The receptors stem from a man older than 75 with active COVID-19.

The chain joins TRBV6-5 to TRBJ1-1; 8 bases are shared with TRBD1. Trimming removed 7 bases from V and 4 bases from J; junction bases left unmatched: 8. The CDR3 covers 14 residues. The V gene's germline CDR1 is MNHEY and CDR2 SVGAGI. In nucleotides, the CDR3 is TGTGCCAGCACCTTCGGACAGGGAGGCACTGAAGCTTTCTTT. The encoded protein is CASTFGQGGTEAFF.

V gene TRBV3-1 (or the pseudogene TRBV3-2) combines with J gene TRBJ1-2; possibly TRBD1 for D (6 bases). The germline V and J ends were trimmed by 0 bases and 7 bases, with 21 bases remaining between them. CDR1 is LGHDT, CDR2 YNNKEL, per germline (reference sequence). The CDR3 contains 17 residues. This chain's CDR3 is CASSQDWAGGRGRGYTF. CDR3 nucleotides: TGTGCCAGCAGCCAAGATTGGGCAGGAGGCAGGGGTCGTGGCTACACCTTC.

Of note for this clone: The junction differs from germline at one of its ends, possibly a read error. The chain recombines TRBV14 with TRBJ1-2; 9 bases are a match to TRBD1. The CDR3 is made up of 17 amino acids. Germline loops: CDR1 SGHDN, CDR2 FVKESK. The chain's CDR3 is CASSQGPLGQGNNGYTF. The CDR3 DNA is TGTGCCAGCAGCCAAGGGCCTTTGGGACAGGGTAACAATGGCTACACCTTC. Drawing the rest from reference TRBV14 and TRBJ1-2, the complete variable domain is EAGVTQFPSHSVIEKGQTVTLRCDPISGHDNLYWYRRVMGKEIKFLLHFVKESKQDESGMPNNRFLAERTGGTYSTLKVQPAELEDSGVYFCASSQGPLGQGNNGYTFGSGTRLTVV.

The chain couples TRBV16 to TRBJ1-2, with 9 nucleotides matching TRBD1. This CDR3 has 14 amino acids. Germline assignment: CDR1 KGHSY and CDR2 FQNENV. V dropped 3 bases and J dropped 8; count of bases not matched to a gene: 7. The CDR3 spells CASSQGTGRGGYTF. For the CDR3, the DNA is TGTGCCAGCAGCCAGGGGACAGGGCGCGGCGGCTACACCTTC.

The chain recombines TRBV7-8 with TRBJ2-7; 10 bases map to TRBD2. The CDR3 consists of 16 residues. V gave up 4 bases and J gave up 4 bases; unmatched junction bases: 10. CDR1 and CDR2 from the germline V gene are SGHVS and FQNEAQ. The CDR3 loop reads CASSYGLAGEIYEQYF. The CDR3 DNA sequence: TGTGCCAGCAGCTACGGGCTAGCGGGGGAGATATACGAGCAGTACTTC.

This chain uses TRBV29-1 with TRBJ1-4, with a possible D match to TRBD1 (5 bases). This CDR3 region has 13 residues. Germline V gene data show CDR1 as SQVTM and CDR2 as ANQGSEA. V gave up 3 bases and J gave up 7 bases, with 12 bases separating them. Here the CDR3 reads CSVEPLGAEKLFF. The CDR3 DNA follows: TGCAGCGTTGAGCCCTTAGGGGCTGAAAAACTGTTTTTT.

This chain uses TRBV11-2 with TRBJ2-3, with 8 bases lining up with TRBD2. The germline CDR1 and CDR2 sequences are SGHAT and FQNNGV. The CDR3 loop spans 17 amino acids. The J segment lost 4 bases and the V segment lost 3 bases, leaving 12 bases of the junction unmatched. This chain's CDR3 is CASSFQASGWLADTQYF. For the CDR3, the DNA is TGTGCCAGCAGCTTCCAGGCTAGCGGGTGGCTCGCAGATACGCAGTATTTT.

The chain carries TRBV3-1 (or the pseudogene TRBV3-2) and TRBJ2-7, with a weak D call TRBD1 (5 bases). In germline, CDR1 is LGHDT, CDR2 YNNKEL (reference sequence). The CDR3 sequence is 16 residues long. Trimming took off 3 bases at V and 5 bases at J, with 20 bases between the two ends. CDR3 bases: TGTGCCAGCAGCCACAGGCGACAGCTGGGTCTCCACGAGCAGTACTTC. Protein: CASSHRRQLGLHEQYF.

V and J are TRBV5-6 and TRBJ1-1, with TRBD1 matching 7 bases. V lost 0 bases and J lost 6; bases outside the gene matches: 14. Germline V gene lookup returns CDR1 SGHDT and CDR2 YYEEEE. CDR3 size: 17 residues. CDR3 sequence (DNA): TGTGCCAGCAGCTTGGGACAGGGAGCGGTTAGAGGCGCTGAAGCTTTCTTT. Translating gives CASSLGQGAVRGAEAFF.

This clone was counted a single time. V gene TRBV18 combines with J gene TRBJ2-1, with D unclear. The CDR3 spans 13 residues. Germline CDR1 KGHSH, CDR2 LQKENI. V gave up 0 bases and J gave up 8 bases, with 8 bases separating them. CDR3 coding DNA: TGTGCCAGCTCACCACCGATACTCTATGAGCAGTTCTTC. It translates to CASSPPILYEQFF.

The chain joins TRBV4-3 to TRBJ2-5, with D perhaps TRBD2 (6 bases). Germline V lookup: CDR1 LGHNA, CDR2 YSLEER. CDR3 length: 15 residues. Deletions cut 0 bases from V and 1 base from J, with 9 bases between. The CDR3 DNA is TGCGCCAGCAGCCAAGATTTCGGGGGCCAAGAGACCCAGTACTTC. As protein: CASSQDFGGQETQYF.

The V gene is TRBV4-1, the J gene TRBJ1-4; 10 bases fit TRBD1. V trimming: 0 bases; J trimming: 6 bases; junction bases outside the gene matches: 4. CDR3 length: 16 residues. Germline-derived CDR1 and CDR2 are MGHRA and YSYEKL. CDR3 amino acids: CASSQDRGTGDEKLFF. CDR3 bases: TGCGCCAGCAGCCAAGATCGGGGGACAGGGGATGAAAAACTGTTTTTT.